These 14 T cell receptor beta chains share one sample of origin, sequenced in a study of blood T cell repertoires in COVID-19. The repertoire was sequenced with immunoSEQ multiplex PCR; TCRdb's copy has only in-frame clones and lacks some. Among around 170,000 clones listed, roughly four fifths were seen once. Sequencing used peripheral blood. These receptors all come from a woman in her thirties or forties with acute or convalescent COVID-19.

The rearrangement joins TRBV13 to TRBJ1-1; perhaps TRBD1 as D (5 bases). Germline CDR1 is PRHDT and CDR2 is FYEKMQ (reference sequence). This CDR3 comprises 14 residues. V was cut by 5 bases and J by 1 base, with 11 bases left in between. The CDR3 protein is CASSRGTSNTEAFF. The DNA of the CDR3 is TGTGCCAGCAGCCGAGGGACTTCGAACACTGAAGCTTTCTTT.

The CDR3, as DNA: TGTGCCAGCAGCTTACGGCCAGGGGCTACTTTGAACACTGAAGCTTTCTTT. The encoded protein is CASSLRPGATLNTEAFF. The chain recombines TRBV7-8 with TRBJ1-1; the D gene is possibly TRBD1 (6 bases). Trimming pared 2 bases from V and 0 bases from J, leaving 16 bases between. The CDR3 covers 17 residues. Germline CDR1 reads SGHVS; CDR2 reads FQNEAQ.

The chain employs TRBV6-6 and TRBJ2-7; 7 positions match TRBD1. This CDR3 has 14 residues. CDR1 is MNHNY and CDR2 is SVGAGI in the germline V gene (reference sequence). V shed 3 bases and J 1 base; nucleotides not matched to a gene: 3. The CDR3 loop is CASSYSGQSYEQYF. Here the CDR3 DNA reads TGTGCCAGCAGTTATTCGGGACAGTCCTACGAGCAGTACTTC.

The CDR3 region has the DNA TGTGCCAGCAGTCAGAAGGGACTAGCGGTTTACAATGAGCAGTTCTTC. The encoded protein is CASSQKGLAVYNEQFF. The V and J genes are TRBV27 and TRBJ2-1; 11 positions agree with TRBD2. There are 16 residues in the CDR3. The V and J ends lost 5 bases and 4 bases, in that order; junction bases with no gene match: 7. Per germline, CDR1 MNHEY and CDR2 SMNVEV (reference sequence).

CDR3 protein: CASSFKSYGYTF. The DNA for the CDR3 is TGTGCCAGCAGTTTTAAGAGCTATGGCTACACCTTC. The rearrangement links TRBV28 to TRBJ1-2, with unresolved D. With 3 bases removed from V and 4 bases from J, the gap between germline ends came to 6 bases. The CDR3 has 12 amino acids. Germline V gives CDR1 MDHEN, CDR2 SYDVKM.

This clone has only one observation. The chain is built from TRBV29-1 and TRBJ2-7, with no clear D. The CDR3 has 13 amino acids. Between the trimmed V and J ends, which lost 2 bases and 3 bases, there was a span of 11 bases. Germline V gene lookup returns CDR1 SQVTM and CDR2 ANQGSEA. The CDR3 DNA sequence: TGCAGCGTTGAATCCGATACAGACTACGAGCAGTACTTC. Encoded protein: CSVESDTDYEQYF.

J is TRBJ1-5 and V is TRBV28; 7 bases agree with TRBD1. The germline gives CDR1 MDHEN, CDR2 SYDVKM. Germline trimming cut 5 bases from V and 0 bases from J; bases unmatched to any gene: 1. There are 14 residues in the CDR3. CDR3 in amino acids: CASSQGGSNQPQHF. The CDR3 DNA follows: TGTGCCAGCAGTCAGGGGGGTAGCAATCAGCCCCAGCATTTT.

This clone was recorded only once. The genes are TRBV5-1 and TRBJ2-7, with 7 positions matching TRBD1. Germline CDR1 is SGHRS and CDR2 is YFSETQ. V gave up 0 bases and J gave up 4 bases; unmatched junction bases: 7. CDR3 length equals 15 residues. CDR3 DNA: TGCGCCAGCAGCTTGGGGGGACAGTCTCTTTACGAGCAGTACTTC. Protein sequence: CASSLGGQSLYEQYF.

The rearrangement links TRBV14 to TRBJ1-2; D uncertain. The CDR3 extends over 12 amino acids. Germline values: CDR1 SGHDN, CDR2 FVKESK. V lost 4 bases to trimming and J lost 3 bases, with 6 bases between them. The CDR3 sequence is CASSPGDYGYTF. CDR3 bases: TGTGCCAGCAGCCCCGGGGACTATGGCTACACCTTC.

The rearrangement uses TRBV4-2 and TRBJ2-5; 8 bases are a match to TRBD1. Trimming removed 1 base from V and 2 bases from J; junction bases left unmatched: 12. Germline V gene data show CDR1 as LGHNA and CDR2 as YNFKEQ. CDR3 length: 18 amino acids. The CDR3 sequence is CASSQVDRGQAEQETQYF. DNA for the CDR3: TGTGCCAGCAGCCAAGTTGACAGGGGCCAAGCGGAACAAGAGACCCAGTACTTC.

The chain carries TRBV4-1 and TRBJ1-2, with a tentative D call TRBD1 (6 bases). The V end was cut by 0 bases, the J end by 7 bases, with 18 bases between. From germline, CDR1 is MGHRA and CDR2 YSYEKL. The CDR3 is 16 residues long. CDR3 loop: CASSQDDRPSPGGYTF. The CDR3 coding sequence is TGCGCCAGCAGCCAAGATGACAGGCCCTCCCCGGGTGGCTACACCTTC.

Details on this clone: Sequence at one end of the junction differs from germline and may be a read error. The chain is built from TRBV29-1 and TRBJ1-1; D is unclear. The V gene's germline CDR1 is SQVTM and CDR2 ANQGSEA. This CDR3 is 14 amino acids long. The CDR3 loop is CSVEAVLTNTEAFF. In DNA form, the CDR3 reads TGCAGCGTCGAAGCTGTCCTAACGAACACTGAAGCTTTCTTT. The variable domain in full, with the rest retrieved from reference TRBV29-1 and TRBJ1-1, is SAVISQKPSRDICQRGTSLTIQCQVDSQVTMMFWYRQQPGQSLTLIATANQGSEATYESGFVIDKFPISRPNLTFSTLTVSNMSPEDSSIYLCSVEAVLTNTEAFFGQGTRLTVV.

To note about this clone: The same CDR3 arises from other DNA sequences in this sample as well. The J gene is TRBJ2-3, the V gene TRBV7-2; possible D gene TRBD1, 6 bases. This CDR3 has 14 amino acids. Germline V CDR1 and CDR2: SGHTA, FQGNSA. Trimming stripped 5 bases from V and 0 bases from J, with 9 bases between. DNA of the CDR3: TGTGCCAGCAGCCCCGGGACAAGCACAGATACGCAGTATTTT. Translating gives CASSPGTSTDTQYF.

The gene calls are TRBV28 and TRBJ1-5; D unresolved. The CDR3 consists of 13 residues. Trimming stripped 10 bases from V and 5 bases from J, with 15 bases between. The germline gives CDR1 MDHEN, CDR2 SYDVKM. This chain's CDR3 is CANPGRSHQPQHF. The CDR3 nucleotides are TGTGCCAACCCTGGGAGGTCACATCAGCCCCAGCATTTT.